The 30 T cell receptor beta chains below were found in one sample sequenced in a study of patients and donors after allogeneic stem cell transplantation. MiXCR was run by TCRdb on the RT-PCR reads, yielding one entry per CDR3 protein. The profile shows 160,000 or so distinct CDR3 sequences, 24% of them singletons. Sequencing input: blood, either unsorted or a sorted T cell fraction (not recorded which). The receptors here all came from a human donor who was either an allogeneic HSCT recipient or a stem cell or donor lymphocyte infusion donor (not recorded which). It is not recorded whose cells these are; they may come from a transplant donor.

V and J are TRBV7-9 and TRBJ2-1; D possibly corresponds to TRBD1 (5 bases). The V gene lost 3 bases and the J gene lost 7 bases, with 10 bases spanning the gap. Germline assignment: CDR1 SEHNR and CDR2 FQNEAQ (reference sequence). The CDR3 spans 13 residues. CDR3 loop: CASSFPRANEQFF. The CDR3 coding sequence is TGTGCCAGCAGCTTCCCCAGGGCAAATGAGCAGTTCTTC.

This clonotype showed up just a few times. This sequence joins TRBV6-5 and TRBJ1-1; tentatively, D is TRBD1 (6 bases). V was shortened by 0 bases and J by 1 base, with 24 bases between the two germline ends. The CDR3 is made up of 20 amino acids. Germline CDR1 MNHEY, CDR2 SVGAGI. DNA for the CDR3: TGTGCCAGCAGTTACTCGATTCGACTTATCGGGGGGCAACCGAACACTGAAGCTTTCTTT. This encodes CASSYSIRLIGGQPNTEAFF.

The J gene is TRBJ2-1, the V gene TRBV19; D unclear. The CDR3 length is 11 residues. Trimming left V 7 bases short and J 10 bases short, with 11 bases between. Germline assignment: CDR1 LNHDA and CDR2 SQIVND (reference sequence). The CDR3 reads CASKQQREQFF. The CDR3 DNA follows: TGTGCCAGTAAGCAACAACGGGAGCAGTTCTTC.

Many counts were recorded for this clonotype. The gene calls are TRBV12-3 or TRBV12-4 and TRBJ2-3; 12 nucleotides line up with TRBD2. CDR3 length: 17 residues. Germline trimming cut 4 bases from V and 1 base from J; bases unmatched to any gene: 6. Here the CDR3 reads CASSSPTSGRGTDTQYF. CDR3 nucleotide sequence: TGTGCCAGCAGTTCCCCGACTAGCGGGAGAGGCACAGATACGCAGTATTTT.

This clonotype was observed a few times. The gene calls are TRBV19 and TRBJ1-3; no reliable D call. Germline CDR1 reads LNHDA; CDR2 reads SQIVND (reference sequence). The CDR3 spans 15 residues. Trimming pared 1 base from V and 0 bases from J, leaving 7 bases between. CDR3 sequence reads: CASSIGPYSGNTIYF. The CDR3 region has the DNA TGTGCCAGTAGTATAGGACCGTACTCTGGAAACACCATATATTTT.

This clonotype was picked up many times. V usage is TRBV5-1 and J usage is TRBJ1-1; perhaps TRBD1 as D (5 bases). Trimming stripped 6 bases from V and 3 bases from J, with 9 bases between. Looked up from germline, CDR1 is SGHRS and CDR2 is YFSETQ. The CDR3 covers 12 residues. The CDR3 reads CASKEGHTEAFF. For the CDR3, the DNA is TGCGCCAGCAAGGAGGGGCACACTGAAGCTTTCTTT.

CDR3 nucleotides: TGTGCCACCCAGAGGGATCCTAACTATGGCTACACCTTC. As protein: CATQRDPNYGYTF. This chain connects TRBV24-1 to TRBJ1-2, with unresolved D. CDR1 and CDR2 (germline): KGHDR, SFDVKD. The CDR3 has 13 amino acids. V lost 9 bases to trimming and J lost 0 bases, with 10 bases between them.

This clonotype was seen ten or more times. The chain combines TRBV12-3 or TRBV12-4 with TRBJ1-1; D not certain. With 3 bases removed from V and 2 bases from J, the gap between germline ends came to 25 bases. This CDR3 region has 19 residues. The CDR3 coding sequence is TGTGCCAGCAGTTTTTGGTTGAGTCCCCACCCCCAACCCAACACTGAAGCTTTCTTT. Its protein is CASSFWLSPHPQPNTEAFF.

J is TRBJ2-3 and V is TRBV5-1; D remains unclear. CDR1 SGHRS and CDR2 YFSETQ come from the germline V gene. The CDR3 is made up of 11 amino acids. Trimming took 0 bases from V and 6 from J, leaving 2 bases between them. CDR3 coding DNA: TGCGCCAGCAGCTTGGACGATACGCAGTATTTT. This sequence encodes CASSLDDTQYF.

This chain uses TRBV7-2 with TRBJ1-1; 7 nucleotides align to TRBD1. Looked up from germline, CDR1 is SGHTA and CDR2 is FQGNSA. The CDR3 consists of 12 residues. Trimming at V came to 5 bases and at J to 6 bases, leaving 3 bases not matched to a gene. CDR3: CASSPTGPEAFF. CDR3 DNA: TGTGCCAGCAGCCCGACAGGGCCTGAAGCTTTCTTT. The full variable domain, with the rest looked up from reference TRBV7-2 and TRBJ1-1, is GAGVSQSPSNKVTEKGKDVELRCDPISGHTALYWYRQSLGQGLEFLIYFQGNSAPDKSGLPSDRFSAERTGGSVSTLTIQRTQQEDSAVYLCASSPTGPEAFFGQGTRLTVV.

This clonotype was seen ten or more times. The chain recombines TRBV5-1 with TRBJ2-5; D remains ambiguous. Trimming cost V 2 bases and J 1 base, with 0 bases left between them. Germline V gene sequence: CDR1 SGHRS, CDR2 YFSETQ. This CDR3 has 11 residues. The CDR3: CASSFQETQYF. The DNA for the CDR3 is TGCGCCAGCAGCTTCCAAGAGACCCAGTACTTC.

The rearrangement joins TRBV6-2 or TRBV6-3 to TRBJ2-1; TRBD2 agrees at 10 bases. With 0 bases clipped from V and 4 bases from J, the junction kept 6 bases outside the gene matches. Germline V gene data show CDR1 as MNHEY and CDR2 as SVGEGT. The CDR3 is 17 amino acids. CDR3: CASSYSWTSGEYNEQFF. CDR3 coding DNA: TGTGCCAGCAGTTACTCGTGGACTAGCGGAGAATACAATGAGCAGTTCTTC.

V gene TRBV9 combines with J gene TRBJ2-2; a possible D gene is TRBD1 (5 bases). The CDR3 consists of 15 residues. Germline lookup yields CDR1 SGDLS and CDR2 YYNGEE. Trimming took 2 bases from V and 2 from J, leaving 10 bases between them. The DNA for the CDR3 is TGTGCCAGCAGCGTCCTGACAGATAACACCGGGGAGCTGTTTTTT. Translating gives CASSVLTDNTGELFF. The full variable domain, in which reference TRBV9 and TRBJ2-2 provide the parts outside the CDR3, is DSGVTQTPKHLITATGQRVTLRCSPRSGDLSVYWYQQSLDQGLQFLIQYYNGEERAKGNILERFSAQQFPDLHSELNLSSLELGDSALYFCASSVLTDNTGELFFGEGSRLTVL.

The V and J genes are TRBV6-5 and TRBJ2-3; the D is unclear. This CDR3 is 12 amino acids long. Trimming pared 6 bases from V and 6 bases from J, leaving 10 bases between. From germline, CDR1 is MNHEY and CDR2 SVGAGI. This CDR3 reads CASRDPGDTQYF. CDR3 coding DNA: TGTGCCAGCAGGGACCCAGGCGATACGCAGTATTTT.

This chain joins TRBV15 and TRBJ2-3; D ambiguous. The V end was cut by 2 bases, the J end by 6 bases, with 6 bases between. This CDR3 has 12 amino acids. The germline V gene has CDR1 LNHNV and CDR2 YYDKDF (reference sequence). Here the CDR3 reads CATSRPPDTQYF. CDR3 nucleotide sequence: TGTGCCACCAGCAGACCCCCGGATACGCAGTATTTT. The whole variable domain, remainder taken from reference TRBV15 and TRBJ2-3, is DAMVIQNPRYQVTQFGKPVTLSCSQTLNHNVMYWYQQKSSQAPKLLFHYYDKDFNNEADTPDNFQSRRPNTSFCFLDIRSPGLGDTAMYLCATSRPPDTQYFGPGTRLTVL.

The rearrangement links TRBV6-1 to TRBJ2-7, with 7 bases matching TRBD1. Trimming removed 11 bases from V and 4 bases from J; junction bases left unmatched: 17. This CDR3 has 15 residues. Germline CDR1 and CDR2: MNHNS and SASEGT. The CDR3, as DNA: TGTGCCGGGTCAAAAGAGGCAGGGACAGTGTACGAGCAGTACTTC. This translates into CAGSKEAGTVYEQYF.

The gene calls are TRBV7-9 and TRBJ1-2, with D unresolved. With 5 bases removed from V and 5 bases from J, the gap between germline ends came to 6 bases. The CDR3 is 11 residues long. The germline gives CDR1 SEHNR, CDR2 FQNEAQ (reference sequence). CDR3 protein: CASSVEYGYTF. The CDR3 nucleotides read TGTGCCAGCAGCGTCGAGTATGGCTACACCTTC.

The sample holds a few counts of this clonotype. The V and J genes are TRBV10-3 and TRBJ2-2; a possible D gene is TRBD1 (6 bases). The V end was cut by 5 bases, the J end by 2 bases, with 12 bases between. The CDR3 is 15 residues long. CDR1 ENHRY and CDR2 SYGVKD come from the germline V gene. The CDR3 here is CAISRQDLNTGELFF. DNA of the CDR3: TGTGCCATCAGTCGACAGGATCTAAACACCGGGGAGCTGTTTTTT.

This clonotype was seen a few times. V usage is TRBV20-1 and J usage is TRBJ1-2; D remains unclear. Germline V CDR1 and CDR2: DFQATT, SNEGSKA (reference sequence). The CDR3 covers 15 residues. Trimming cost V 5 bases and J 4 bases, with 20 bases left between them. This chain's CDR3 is CSAPRWTQAPYGYTF. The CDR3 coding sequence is TGCAGTGCTCCCCGGTGGACCCAGGCTCCCTATGGCTACACCTTC.

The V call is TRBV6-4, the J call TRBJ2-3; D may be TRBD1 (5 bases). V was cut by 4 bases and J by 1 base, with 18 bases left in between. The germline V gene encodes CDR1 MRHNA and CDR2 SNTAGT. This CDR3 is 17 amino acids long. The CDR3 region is CASSASPGPRGTDTQYF. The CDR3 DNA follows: TGTGCCAGCAGTGCCTCGCCTGGACCCAGGGGCACAGATACGCAGTATTTT.

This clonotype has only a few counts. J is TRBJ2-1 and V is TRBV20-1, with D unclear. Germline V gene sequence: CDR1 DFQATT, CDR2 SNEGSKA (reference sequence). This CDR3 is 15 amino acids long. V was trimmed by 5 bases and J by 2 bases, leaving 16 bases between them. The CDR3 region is CSAQGWATTYNEQFF. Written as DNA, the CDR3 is TGCAGTGCTCAAGGGTGGGCTACCACCTACAATGAGCAGTTCTTC.

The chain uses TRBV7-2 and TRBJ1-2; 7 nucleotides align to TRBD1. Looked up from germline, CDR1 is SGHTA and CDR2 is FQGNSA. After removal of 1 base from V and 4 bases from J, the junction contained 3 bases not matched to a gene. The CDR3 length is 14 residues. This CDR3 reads CASSLGRGGYGYTF. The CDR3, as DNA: TGTGCCAGCAGCTTAGGCAGGGGGGGCTATGGCTACACCTTC.

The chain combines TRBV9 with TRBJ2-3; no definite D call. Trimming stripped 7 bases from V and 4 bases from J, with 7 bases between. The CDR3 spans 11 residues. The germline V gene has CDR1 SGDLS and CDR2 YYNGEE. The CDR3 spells CASGWADTQYF. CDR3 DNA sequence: TGTGCCAGCGGATGGGCAGATACGCAGTATTTT.

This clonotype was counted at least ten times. This CDR3 is CASSPSPGGELFF. The DNA of the CDR3 is TGCGCCAGCAGCCCGTCCCCGGGCGGGGAGCTGTTTTTT. The chain joins TRBV5-1 to TRBJ2-2; D call uncertain. Germline assignment: CDR1 SGHRS and CDR2 YFSETQ. Deletions cut 4 bases from V and 7 bases from J, with 11 bases between. The length of the CDR3 is 13 residues.

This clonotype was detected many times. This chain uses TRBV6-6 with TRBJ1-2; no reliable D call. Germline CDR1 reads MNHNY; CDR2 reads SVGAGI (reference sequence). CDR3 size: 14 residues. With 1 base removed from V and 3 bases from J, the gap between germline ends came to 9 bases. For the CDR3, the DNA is TGTGCCAGCAGTTACTGGAGCCTCGACTATGGCTACACCTTC. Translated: CASSYWSLDYGYTF.

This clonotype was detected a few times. CDR3 sequence reads: CASSPFLNTEAFF. The DNA for the CDR3 is TGCGCCAGCAGCCCGTTCCTGAACACTGAAGCTTTCTTT. The chain couples TRBV4-3 to TRBJ1-1; no clear D gene. Germline assignment: CDR1 LGHNA and CDR2 YSLEER. The CDR3 is 13 residues long. The V end lost 4 bases, the J end lost 0 bases, and 6 bases lay between the germline ends.

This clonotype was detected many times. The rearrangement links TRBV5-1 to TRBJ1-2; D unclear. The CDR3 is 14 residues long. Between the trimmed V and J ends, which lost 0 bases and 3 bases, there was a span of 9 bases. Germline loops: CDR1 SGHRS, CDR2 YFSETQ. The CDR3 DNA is TGCGCCAGCAGCTTGGCCAATCCAGACTATGGCTACACCTTC. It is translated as CASSLANPDYGYTF. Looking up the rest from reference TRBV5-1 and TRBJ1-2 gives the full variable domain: KAGVTQTPRYLIKTRGQQVTLSCSPISGHRSVSWYQQTPGQGLQFLFEYFSETQRNKGNFPGRFSGRQFSNSRSEMNVSTLELGDSALYLCASSLANPDYGYTFGSGTRLTVV.

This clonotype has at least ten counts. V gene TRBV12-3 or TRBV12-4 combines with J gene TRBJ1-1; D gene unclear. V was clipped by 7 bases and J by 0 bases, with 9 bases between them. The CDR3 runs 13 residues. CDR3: CASTLVLNTEAFF. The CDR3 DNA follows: TGTGCCAGCACCCTTGTCTTGAACACTGAAGCTTTCTTT.

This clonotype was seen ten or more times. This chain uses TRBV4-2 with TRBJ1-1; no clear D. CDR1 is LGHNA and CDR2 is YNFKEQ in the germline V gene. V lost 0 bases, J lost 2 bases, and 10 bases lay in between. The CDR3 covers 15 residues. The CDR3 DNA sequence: TGTGCCAGCAGCCAAGATCTCCTTATTAACACTGAAGCTTTCTTT. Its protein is CASSQDLLINTEAFF.

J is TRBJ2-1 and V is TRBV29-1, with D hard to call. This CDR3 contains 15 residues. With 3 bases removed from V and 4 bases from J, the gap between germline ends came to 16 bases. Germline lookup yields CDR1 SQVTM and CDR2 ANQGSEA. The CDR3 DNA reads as TGCAGCGTTGATAATCTAACGCCTGATTACAATGAGCAGTTCTTC. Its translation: CSVDNLTPDYNEQFF.